Following are 32 T cell receptor beta chains from one sample sequenced in a study of blood T cell repertoires in COVID-19. This table comes from immunoSEQ multiplex PCR, and its TCRdb copy is limited to in-frame clones, with some not included. The sample contains 250,000 to 350,000 clones, around 90% of which appear only once. The sample taken for sequencing was PBMCs or T cells enriched from blood (not recorded which). Receptors were obtained from a woman between 18 and 29 years old with acute COVID-19.

This clone was recorded once. The chain couples TRBV27 to TRBJ2-1, with D possibly TRBD2 on 5 matching bases. From germline, CDR1 is MNHEY and CDR2 SMNVEV (reference sequence). There are 15 residues in the CDR3. With 4 bases removed from V and 10 bases from J, the gap between germline ends came to 20 bases. The CDR3 loop reads CASSSPGLEGWEQFF. DNA of the CDR3: TGTGCCAGCAGTTCCCCCGGCCTCGAGGGTTGGGAGCAGTTCTTC.

V is TRBV3-1 (or the pseudogene TRBV3-2) and J is TRBJ2-7; 9 nucleotides align to TRBD1. Germline V gene data show CDR1 as LGHDT and CDR2 as YNNKEL (reference sequence). The CDR3 sequence is 15 residues long. Trimming took 5 bases from V and 6 from J; bases not matched to a gene: 11. The CDR3 DNA reads as TGTGCCAGCAGCACCCGGGACAGGGCCCCGCCCGAGCAGTACTTC. Its protein is CASSTRDRAPPEQYF.

The chain couples TRBV10-1 to TRBJ1-5, with a weak D call TRBD1 (6 bases). Germline CDR1 reads WNHNN; CDR2 reads SYGVQD (reference sequence). CDR3 size: 14 residues. V was clipped by 6 bases and J by 1 base, with 10 bases between them. CDR3 DNA sequence: TGCGCCAGCAGGGGGGGGGCAAGCAATCAGCCCCAGCATTTT. Its protein product is CASRGGASNQPQHF.

The CDR3 bases are TGTGCCAGCTCGCCCGGGGGAAGCTCCTACGAGCAGTACTTC. Translation gives CASSPGGSSYEQYF. V usage is TRBV28 and J usage is TRBJ2-7; possible D gene TRBD2, 6 bases. The CDR3 totals 14 residues. Germline V gene sequence: CDR1 MDHEN, CDR2 SYDVKM. V was cut by 8 bases and J by 0 bases, with 14 bases left in between.

This rearrangement joins TRBV7-2 to TRBJ2-1; the D is unclear. The V end was cut by 7 bases, the J end by 2 bases, with 21 bases between. There are 17 residues in the CDR3. Germline V gene data show CDR1 as SGHTA and CDR2 as FQGNSA. This CDR3 is CASTLSAARVPYNEQFF. In DNA, the CDR3 is TGTGCCAGCACCCTTAGTGCGGCCCGGGTCCCCTACAATGAGCAGTTCTTC.

This chain connects TRBV5-1 to TRBJ2-7; D might be TRBD1 (5 bases). This CDR3 is built from 13 residues. Germline CDR1 reads SGHRS; CDR2 reads YFSETQ. V was clipped by 1 base and J by 3 bases, with 8 bases between them. The DNA for the CDR3 is TGCGCCAGCAGCTTGTTACAGGACTACGAGCAGTACTTC. Protein product: CASSLLQDYEQYF. The full variable domain, completed using reference TRBV5-1 and TRBJ2-7, is KAGVTQTPRYLIKTRGQQVTLSCSPISGHRSVSWYQQTPGQGLQFLFEYFSETQRNKGNFPGRFSGRQFSNSRSEMNVSTLELGDSALYLCASSLLQDYEQYFGPGTRLTVT.

This clone has only one observation. The chain couples TRBV12-5 to TRBJ2-3; 9 positions agree with TRBD2. J gave up 4 bases and V 4 bases, and 6 bases lay outside the gene matches. This CDR3 has 15 amino acids. Per germline, CDR1 LGHNT and CDR2 FRNRAP. CDR3 region: CASGSGTSLADTQYF. The CDR3 nucleotides are TGTGCTAGTGGTTCCGGGACTAGCCTTGCAGATACGCAGTATTTT.

The rearrangement uses TRBV28 and TRBJ2-5; 8 nucleotides agree with TRBD2. J lost 1 base, V lost 7 bases, and 17 bases had no gene match. There are 18 residues in the CDR3. Germline CDR1 MDHEN, CDR2 SYDVKM. The CDR3 is CASNSHKMIAGSQETQYF. DNA of the CDR3: TGTGCCAGCAATTCCCACAAAATGATAGCGGGGTCCCAAGAGACCCAGTACTTC. Variable domain in full (rest from reference TRBV28 and TRBJ2-5): DVKVTQSSRYLVKRTGEKVFLECVQDMDHENMFWYRQDPGLGLRLIYFSYDVKMKEKGDIPEGYSVSREKKERFSLILESASTNQTSMYLCASNSHKMIAGSQETQYFGPGTRLLVL.

The chain has TRBV19 and TRBJ2-3; 9 bases agree with TRBD2. The CDR3 extends over 15 amino acids. J was trimmed by 4 bases and V by 5 bases; bases with no gene match: 7. Looked up from germline, CDR1 is LNHDA and CDR2 is SQIVND (reference sequence). CDR3 nucleotides: TGTGCCAGTAGTTTATTAGCGGGAGCAGCAGATACGCAGTATTTT. Translating gives CASSLLAGAADTQYF.

The chain is built from TRBV28 and TRBJ1-6, with a weak D call TRBD1 (5 bases). CDR1 and CDR2 from the germline V gene are MDHEN and SYDVKM. CDR3 length: 15 amino acids. The ends were cut back, 8 bases at V and 10 bases at J, with 21 bases in the middle. CDR3 bases: TGTGCCAGCCAAGAGAGCCCCAGGGCCGTCTCACCCCTCCACTTT. It translates to CASQESPRAVSPLHF.

This clone occurred a few times. The CDR3 is CASSLGSGQGVADGYTF. CDR3 sequence (DNA): TGTGCCAGCAGTTTGGGTTCCGGACAGGGTGTTGCCGATGGCTACACCTTC. This rearrangement joins TRBV28 to TRBJ1-2; 8 bases map to TRBD1. Per germline, CDR1 MDHEN and CDR2 SYDVKM. CDR3 size: 17 residues. After removal of 3 bases from V and 6 bases from J, the junction contained 15 bases not matched to a gene.

J is TRBJ2-1 and V is TRBV18; 10 nucleotides agree with TRBD1. With V trimmed by 6 bases and J by 8 bases, 7 bases remained unmatched. The CDR3 spans 14 residues. Germline values: CDR1 KGHSH, CDR2 LQKENI. The CDR3 sequence: CASSVDRGLDEQFF. DNA for the CDR3: TGTGCCAGCTCCGTCGACAGGGGGCTCGATGAGCAGTTCTTC.

The CDR3 region is CASSLSGLTSGRETQYF. Here the CDR3 DNA reads TGTGCCAGCAGTTTAAGCGGTTTAACCAGCGGGAGAGAGACCCAGTACTTC. The chain employs TRBV28 and TRBJ2-5; 8 positions match TRBD2. This CDR3 contains 17 residues. V lost 2 bases and J lost 4; bases outside the gene matches: 12. Per the germline V gene, CDR1 is MDHEN and CDR2 is SYDVKM.

The rearrangement links TRBV7-9 to TRBJ2-1, with 8 bases fitting TRBD1. This CDR3 contains 15 residues. V lost 1 base to trimming and J lost 3 bases; unmatched junction nucleotides: 2. Germline V gene lookup returns CDR1 SEHNR and CDR2 FQNEAQ (reference sequence). The CDR3 sequence: CASSLGTGIYNEQFF. CDR3 DNA: TGTGCCAGCAGCTTAGGGACAGGGATCTACAATGAGCAGTTCTTC.

A word on this clone: The sample carries other DNA sequences with the same CDR3. J is TRBJ1-1 and V is TRBV28; 7 bases agree with TRBD1. CDR1 is MDHEN and CDR2 is SYDVKM in the germline V gene. The CDR3 consists of 12 residues. The ends lost 3 bases at V and 5 bases at J; junction bases unmatched: 0. The CDR3 loop reads CASSFRGTEAFF. CDR3 nucleotides: TGTGCCAGCAGTTTCAGGGGGACTGAAGCTTTCTTT. Based on the CDR3 plus reference TRBV28 and TRBJ1-1, the full variable domain is DVKVTQSSRYLVKRTGEKVFLECVQDMDHENMFWYRQDPGLGLRLIYFSYDVKMKEKGDIPEGYSVSREKKERFSLILESASTNQTSMYLCASSFRGTEAFFGQGTRLTVV.

This rearrangement joins TRBV11-2 to TRBJ1-6, with D unresolved. Germline CDR1 and CDR2: SGHAT and FQNNGV. This CDR3 spans 15 amino acids. V was cut by 5 bases and J by 10 bases, with 18 bases left in between. DNA for the CDR3: TGTGCCAGCAGCCCTGTGGACGGGGAGAGATCACCCCTCCACTTT. Translated: CASSPVDGERSPLHF.

This clone was counted a single time. The CDR3 DNA follows: TGTGCCAGTACAGGGTTCATGAACACTGAAGCTTTCTTT. This sequence encodes CASTGFMNTEAFF. The chain combines TRBV19 with TRBJ1-1, with D perhaps TRBD1 (5 bases). The V gene lost 7 bases and the J gene lost 0 bases, with 9 bases spanning the gap. CDR1 is LNHDA and CDR2 is SQIVND in the germline V gene (reference sequence). The CDR3 extends over 13 amino acids.

This clone has only one observation. The chain carries TRBV13 and TRBJ2-5, with TRBD2 matching 9 bases. The junction had 12 bases not matched to a gene; V was cut back by 5 bases and J by 5 bases. The CDR3 is 16 amino acids. The germline V gene encodes CDR1 PRHDT and CDR2 FYEKMQ (reference sequence). CDR3 DNA: TGTGCCAGCAGCCACCGTGATAGCGGGAGTGAGGAGACCCAGTACTTC. Protein: CASSHRDSGSEETQYF.

This chain uses TRBV6-1 with TRBJ2-7; D is unresolved. Trimming cost V 2 bases and J 5 bases, with 16 bases left between them. CDR3 length equals 15 residues. Germline V gene sequence: CDR1 MNHNS, CDR2 SASEGT. DNA for the CDR3: TGTGCCAGCAGTGAACAGACATGGGCCTTAGACGAGCAGTACTTC. It specifies CASSEQTWALDEQYF.

The chain uses TRBV5-1 and TRBJ1-4; D unclear. V lost 8 bases, J lost 7 bases, and 15 bases lay in between. Germline CDR1 reads SGHRS; CDR2 reads YFSETQ. This CDR3 region has 13 residues. CDR3 loop: CASSLGRGEKLFF. CDR3 coding DNA: TGCGCCAGTTCTCTTGGTCGGGGTGAAAAACTGTTTTTT.

Regarding this clone: This CDR3 is also generated by other DNA sequences in the sample. The chain combines TRBV5-8 with TRBJ1-2; TRBD1 agrees at 8 bases. Germline CDR1 reads SGHTS; CDR2 reads YDEGEE. The CDR3 contains 13 residues. V shed 4 bases, J shed 4 bases, and the junction held 3 bases outside the gene matches. CDR3 sequence: CASSPTGGYGYTF. CDR3 sequence (DNA): TGTGCCAGCAGCCCCACAGGGGGCTATGGCTACACCTTC.

This clone appeared once. The chain recombines TRBV5-4 with TRBJ2-3; perhaps TRBD2 as D (5 bases). This CDR3 spans 15 amino acids. The V gene's germline CDR1 is SGHNT and CDR2 YYREEE (reference sequence). Trimming stripped 0 bases from V and 2 bases from J, with 10 bases between. In DNA, the CDR3 is TGTGCCAGCAGCTTGGATGGGAGCCCCACAGATACGCAGTATTTT. Its translation: CASSLDGSPTDTQYF.

This chain uses TRBV27 with TRBJ2-3; 9 positions match TRBD2. Losses at the gene ends were 4 bases for V and 2 bases for J; bases not matched to a gene: 4. The germline V gene encodes CDR1 MNHEY and CDR2 SMNVEV (reference sequence). This CDR3 is 15 amino acids long. CDR3 loop: CASSSRLAVTDTQYF. The CDR3 DNA is TGTGCCAGCAGTTCCAGACTAGCGGTCACAGATACGCAGTATTTT.

This chain uses TRBV5-4 with TRBJ2-7, with a possible D match to TRBD1 (6 bases). The CDR3 runs to 17 residues. CDR1 is SGHNT and CDR2 is YYREEE in the germline V gene (reference sequence). Between the trimmed V and J ends, which lost 4 bases and 3 bases, there was a span of 23 bases. CDR3 nucleotides: TGTGCCAGCAGCAGGGGGAATTTACACAGGGAAAACTACGAGCAGTACTTC. Protein: CASSRGNLHRENYEQYF.

The gene calls are TRBV28 and TRBJ1-3; D possibly corresponds to TRBD1 (6 bases). Germline CDR1 reads MDHEN; CDR2 reads SYDVKM. CDR3 length equals 14 residues. Between the trimmed V and J ends, which lost 5 bases and 6 bases, there was a span of 14 bases. CDR3 in amino acids: CASSPSDRPNTIYF. The CDR3 bases are TGTGCCAGCAGTCCATCGGACAGACCAAACACCATATATTTT. Based on the CDR3 plus reference TRBV28 and TRBJ1-3, the full variable domain is DVKVTQSSRYLVKRTGEKVFLECVQDMDHENMFWYRQDPGLGLRLIYFSYDVKMKEKGDIPEGYSVSREKKERFSLILESASTNQTSMYLCASSPSDRPNTIYFGEGSWLTVV.

This chain links TRBV10-2 with TRBJ1-4; unclear D gene. The CDR3 contains 14 residues. Trimming cost V 3 bases and J 0 bases, with 5 bases left between them. Germline values: CDR1 WSHSY, CDR2 SAAADI. The CDR3 DNA is TGCGCCAGCAGTGACAGATCAACTAATGAAAAACTGTTTTTT. This encodes CASSDRSTNEKLFF.

V usage is TRBV6-2 or TRBV6-3 and J usage is TRBJ2-7; the match to TRBD1 covers 11 bases. The CDR3 extends over 15 amino acids. The V and J ends lost 7 bases and 5 bases, in that order; junction bases with no gene match: 10. Germline V gene sequence: CDR1 MNHEY, CDR2 SVGEGT. The CDR3 here is CASTPGTGGLNEQYF. CDR3 nucleotides: TGTGCCAGCACCCCAGGGACAGGGGGTCTTAACGAGCAGTACTTC.

The genes are TRBV19 and TRBJ2-4; no reliable D call. The V end lost 3 bases, the J end lost 0 bases, and 6 bases lay between the germline ends. The CDR3 has 14 residues. Germline assignment: CDR1 LNHDA and CDR2 SQIVND (reference sequence). CDR3 sequence reads: CASSIPEAKNIQYF. The CDR3 DNA follows: TGTGCCAGTAGTATTCCAGAAGCCAAAAACATTCAGTACTTC.

This sequence joins TRBV27 and TRBJ2-3, with D uncertain. Germline CDR1 reads MNHEY; CDR2 reads SMNVEV (reference sequence). The CDR3 consists of 14 residues. Deletions cut 2 bases from V and 1 base from J, with 7 bases between. Here the CDR3 DNA reads TGTGCCAGCAGTTTAAACTCGGGCACAGATACGCAGTATTTT. This translates into CASSLNSGTDTQYF.

The gene calls are TRBV11-3 and TRBJ2-4; D might be TRBD2 (5 bases). With 6 bases removed from V and 2 bases from J, the gap between germline ends came to 17 bases. There are 16 residues in the CDR3. From germline, CDR1 is SGHNT and CDR2 YENEEA. The CDR3 here is CASRRRLAGPKNIQYF. CDR3 in DNA: TGTGCCAGCAGACGCCGTCTCGCGGGCCCCAAAAACATTCAGTACTTC.

J is TRBJ1-1 and V is TRBV19, with no clear D. The germline CDR1 and CDR2 sequences are LNHDA and SQIVND (reference sequence). V dropped 5 bases and J dropped 1 base, with 8 bases sitting between them. CDR3 length: 13 amino acids. Here the CDR3 reads CASSFRWNTEAFF. The CDR3 DNA is TGTGCCAGTAGTTTTAGATGGAACACTGAAGCTTTCTTT. Using reference TRBV19 and TRBJ1-1 for the parts outside the CDR3, the full variable domain is DGGITQSPKYLFRKEGQNVTLSCEQNLNHDAMYWYRQDPGQGLRLIYYSQIVNDFQKGDIAEGYSVSREKKESFPLTVTSAQKNPTAFYLCASSFRWNTEAFFGQGTRLTVV.

The chain combines TRBV5-1 with TRBJ1-2, with no clear D. This CDR3 has 16 amino acids. Germline V gene lookup returns CDR1 SGHRS and CDR2 YFSETQ. V lost 0 bases and J lost 0, with 12 bases in between. The CDR3 DNA reads TGCGCCAGCAGCTTGGCTCCCGGCAGCGCTAACTATGGCTACACCTTC. Encoded protein: CASSLAPGSANYGYTF.